The TCR beta chain described here comes from a study of blood T cell repertoires in COVID-19. Original processing methods: Amplification with reference gene primers provided the estimates of nucleated cell counts. Clones were read by immunoSEQ multiplex PCR, and TCRdb kept only the in-frame ones, dropping some. The DNA was the basis for D and trimming; V, J and clone size are from that table. The sample lists approximately 190,000 clones, about 80% occurring once. The Seattle patients joined while their infection was active and were tracked longitudinally afterward. Losses at the gene ends were 0 bases for V and 5 bases for J; bases not matched to a gene: 1. Per the germline V gene, CDR1 is LGHNA and CDR2 is YNFKEQ. CDR3 length: 15 amino acids. This clone was detected a few times.

This chain uses TRBV4-2 with TRBJ2-1, with 10 bases identical to TRBD2. Sequenced: peripheral blood. The sequence came from a woman aged 55-70 years with COVID-19, enrolled during active disease. Here the CDR3 reads CASSQDGTSDNEQFF. The CDR3 bases are TGTGCCAGCAGCCAAGATGGGACTAGCGACAATGAGCAGTTCTTC.